Shown below are 24 T cell receptor beta chains from a single sample sequenced in a study of T cell responses to AZD1222 COVID-19 vaccine. Clones were read by immunoSEQ multiplex PCR, and TCRdb kept only the in-frame ones, dropping some. The data hold approximately 97,000 clones, with roughly 84% observed a single time. Sequencing was performed on peripheral blood, taken on day 0 of AZD1222 vaccination. The receptors were gathered from an adult in good health.

The chain uses TRBV3-1 (or the pseudogene TRBV3-2) and TRBJ2-2, with 7 bases lining up with TRBD2. V was pared by 4 bases and J by 5 bases, with 10 bases of the junction left unmatched. CDR1 LGHDT and CDR2 YNNKEL come from the germline V gene (reference sequence). The CDR3 totals 16 residues. CDR3 loop: CASSPPRAGLTGELFF. In DNA form, the CDR3 reads TGTGCCAGCAGCCCCCCCCGAGCGGGATTAACCGGGGAGCTGTTTTTT.

On this clone itself: The sample has other DNA sequences that encode this CDR3 too. The chain is built from TRBV19 and TRBJ2-3; D tentatively fits TRBD1 or TRBD2 (5 bases each). V was trimmed by 5 bases and J by 1 base, leaving 7 bases between them. The CDR3 is 13 amino acids. CDR1 is LNHDA, CDR2 SQIVND, per germline (reference sequence). The CDR3 bases are TGTGCCAGTAGTGGGGGTGGCACAGATACGCAGTATTTT. This sequence encodes CASSGGGTDTQYF. The whole variable domain, remainder taken from reference TRBV19 and TRBJ2-3, is DGGITQSPKYLFRKEGQNVTLSCEQNLNHDAMYWYRQDPGQGLRLIYYSQIVNDFQKGDIAEGYSVSREKKESFPLTVTSAQKNPTAFYLCASSGGGTDTQYFGPGTRLTVL.

V usage is TRBV18 and J usage is TRBJ2-3, with D possibly matching TRBD1 (6 bases). Trimming took off 5 bases at V and 6 bases at J, with 15 bases between the two ends. This CDR3 contains 14 residues. Germline loops: CDR1 KGHSH, CDR2 LQKENI. CDR3 sequence: CASSYTDSVDTQYF. Here the CDR3 DNA reads TGTGCCAGCTCATACACGGACAGCGTGGATACGCAGTATTTT. The full variable domain, completed using reference TRBV18 and TRBJ2-3, is NAGVMQNPRHLVRRRGQEARLRCSPMKGHSHVYWYRQLPEEGLKFMVYLQKENIIDESGMPKERFSAEFPKEGPSILRIQQVVRGDSAAYFCASSYTDSVDTQYFGPGTRLTVL.

This clone was detected a few times. The V and J genes are TRBV11-2 and TRBJ1-3; TRBD1 agrees at 7 bases. V was clipped by 0 bases and J by 7 bases; unmatched bases: 0. This CDR3 is 13 amino acids long. Germline CDR1 SGHAT, CDR2 FQNNGV. In DNA, the CDR3 is TGTGCCAGCAGCTTAGACAGGGGGAACACCATATATTTT. Residues: CASSLDRGNTIYF.

This clone was seen only once. The chain employs TRBV6-5 and TRBJ1-6; a weak D match, TRBD1 (6 bases). The length of the CDR3 is 14 residues. Trimming shortened V by 5 bases and J by 8 bases, and 13 bases separated the two germline ends. CDR1 MNHEY and CDR2 SVGAGI come from the germline V gene. CDR3 loop: CASSPGVSYSPLHF. Written as DNA, the CDR3 is TGTGCCAGCAGTCCAGGGGTGAGTTATTCACCCCTCCACTTT.

V usage is TRBV2 and J usage is TRBJ1-2; perhaps TRBD1 as D (5 bases). V shed 4 bases and J shed 4 bases, with 10 bases lying between them. Germline CDR1 and CDR2: SNHLY and FYNNEI. The CDR3 has 13 amino acids. The CDR3 region has the DNA TGTGCCAGCAGTGTCTACGGGGGCTATGGCTACACCTTC. Protein sequence: CASSVYGGYGYTF.

This chain connects TRBV7-6 to TRBJ1-5; D gene ambiguous. Germline values: CDR1 SGHVS, CDR2 FNYEAQ. This CDR3 is built from 15 residues. Trimming removed 1 base at V and 1 base at J, with 8 bases between. CDR3: CASSLEADSNQPQHF. Written as DNA, the CDR3 is TGTGCCAGCAGCTTAGAGGCAGACAGCAATCAGCCCCAGCATTTT.

The chain combines TRBV27 with TRBJ2-1, with TRBD1 matching 7 bases. Per the germline V gene, CDR1 is MNHEY and CDR2 is SMNVEV (reference sequence). Losses at the gene ends were 8 bases for V and 13 bases for J; bases not matched to a gene: 11. There are 12 residues in the CDR3. This CDR3 is CASGSGQVRQFF. CDR3 in DNA: TGTGCCAGCGGGAGCGGACAGGTCCGACAGTTCTTC.

The chain carries TRBV5-6 and TRBJ2-1, with 9 bases matching TRBD2. CDR3 size: 17 residues. Germline V gives CDR1 SGHDT, CDR2 YYEEEE. J was trimmed by 3 bases and V by 1 base; bases with no gene match: 8. The CDR3 spells CASSLLRLAEGYNEQFF. The CDR3 DNA is TGTGCCAGCAGCTTGCTCCGACTAGCGGAGGGCTACAATGAGCAGTTCTTC.

V gene TRBV28 combines with J gene TRBJ1-3, with D maybe TRBD1 (6 bases). Between the trimmed V and J ends, which lost 2 bases and 8 bases, there was a span of 16 bases. Germline CDR1 MDHEN, CDR2 SYDVKM. This CDR3 spans 15 amino acids. In nucleotides, the CDR3 is TGTGCCAGCAGTTTAGGGGGGGCCGGTAGGGACACCATATATTTT. Its protein product is CASSLGGAGRDTIYF.

The genes are TRBV7-2 and TRBJ2-3, with 12 positions matching TRBD2. The length of the CDR3 is 15 residues. Per germline, CDR1 SGHTA and CDR2 FQGNSA. J lost 1 base, V lost 5 bases, and 1 base had no gene match. The CDR3 here is CASSRTSGGTDTQYF. CDR3 DNA sequence: TGTGCCAGCAGCAGGACTAGCGGGGGCACAGATACGCAGTATTTT.

The chain uses TRBV5-6 and TRBJ1-5; 7 nucleotides agree with TRBD1. The germline V gene has CDR1 SGHDT and CDR2 YYEEEE. This CDR3 comprises 16 residues. Unmatched junction bases numbered 11, after V lost 2 bases and J lost 6 bases. CDR3 sequence (DNA): TGTGCCAGCAGCTTAGGGACAGCGAAGGATAGTCAGCCCCAGCATTTT. Translation: CASSLGTAKDSQPQHF.

This clone was counted between two and nine times. The chain is built from TRBV11-3 and TRBJ2-2; perhaps TRBD1 as D (5 bases). Per the germline V gene, CDR1 is SGHNT and CDR2 is YENEEA. V dropped 5 bases and J dropped 7 bases, with 14 bases sitting between them. The CDR3 is made up of 14 amino acids. CDR3 region: CASSGRVGHGELFF. The CDR3 nucleotides read TGTGCCAGCAGCGGTAGGGTGGGGCACGGGGAGCTGTTTTTT.

This clone was picked up one time. The J gene is TRBJ1-2, the V gene TRBV7-2; possible D gene TRBD1, 5 bases. CDR1 is SGHTA, CDR2 FQGNSA, per germline. V lost 3 bases and J 0 bases, leaving 8 bases between the germline ends. The CDR3 totals 14 residues. CDR3 in DNA: TGTGCCAGCAGCTTCCGGGACCCTAACTATGGCTACACCTTC. Translating it yields CASSFRDPNYGYTF. Full variable domain (remainder filled in from reference TRBV7-2 and TRBJ1-2): GAGVSQSPSNKVTEKGKDVELRCDPISGHTALYWYRQSLGQGLEFLIYFQGNSAPDKSGLPSDRFSAERTGGSVSTLTIQRTQQEDSAVYLCASSFRDPNYGYTFGSGTRLTVV.

The CDR3 DNA reads as TGTGCCAGCAGCCCGAGCGATCGACAGGGGCACTACACCTTC. It codes for CASSPSDRQGHYTF. V gene TRBV11-3 combines with J gene TRBJ1-2, with 8 bases lining up with TRBD1. The CDR3 extends over 14 amino acids. The ends lost 5 bases at V and 10 bases at J; junction bases unmatched: 12. The germline CDR1 and CDR2 sequences are SGHNT and YENEEA. Full variable domain (rest looked up from reference TRBV11-3 and TRBJ1-2): EAGVVQSPRYKIIEKKQPVAFWCNPISGHNTLYWYLQNLGQGPELLIRYENEEAVDDSQLPKDRFSAERLKGVDSTLKIQPAELGDSAVYLCASSPSDRQGHYTFGSGTRLTVV.

This clone was seen a single time. The genes are TRBV6-6 and TRBJ2-7, with 8 nucleotides matching TRBD2. Germline CDR1 MNHNY, CDR2 SVGAGI (reference sequence). The CDR3 totals 13 residues. The ends lost 7 bases at V and 7 bases at J; junction bases unmatched: 9. The CDR3 DNA reads TGTGCCAGCAACCCCGGGGGGGCAAAAGAGCAGTACTTC. Protein: CASNPGGAKEQYF.

In regard to this clone: With a much larger clone just one base away, this may be a read error. The V gene is TRBV4-1, the J gene TRBJ1-2; the match to TRBD1 covers 9 bases. There are 15 residues in the CDR3. The J segment lost 2 bases and the V segment lost 1 base, leaving 2 bases of the junction unmatched. The germline V gene has CDR1 MGHRA and CDR2 YSYEKL. The CDR3 reads CASSQGTGANYGYTF. CDR3 bases: TGCGCCAGCAGCCAAGGGACAGGGGCGAACTATGGCTACACCTTC.

This chain links TRBV27 with TRBJ2-1; TRBD1 aligns across 8 bases. CDR3 length: 15 amino acids. V lost 5 bases and J lost 7; bases outside the gene matches: 10. Germline V lookup: CDR1 MNHEY, CDR2 SMNVEV (reference sequence). CDR3 in amino acids: CASSPRGQGTNEQFF. CDR3 DNA: TGTGCCAGCAGTCCCCGCGGACAGGGTACGAATGAGCAGTTCTTC.

The chain couples TRBV5-6 to TRBJ1-5; TRBD1 might be the D (5 bases). Deletions cut 1 base from V and 0 bases from J, with 17 bases between. In germline, CDR1 is SGHDT, CDR2 YYEEEE. The CDR3 sequence is 18 residues long. The CDR3 protein is CASSLTGDPLHSNQPQHF. CDR3 coding DNA: TGTGCCAGCAGCTTGACGGGGGACCCTCTTCATAGCAATCAGCCCCAGCATTTT.

The chain has TRBV7-3 and TRBJ1-5; D perhaps matches TRBD1 (5 bases). The ends were cut back, 5 bases at V and 6 bases at J, with 11 bases in the middle. There are 13 residues in the CDR3. Per germline, CDR1 SGHTA and CDR2 FQGTGA. DNA of the CDR3: TGTGCCAGCAGCCCGGACACAGTTCAGCCCCAGCATTTT. Its translation: CASSPDTVQPQHF. The full variable domain, completed using reference TRBV7-3 and TRBJ1-5, is GAGVSQTPSNKVTEKGKYVELRCDPISGHTALYWYRQSLGQGPEFLIYFQGTGAADDSGLPNDRFFAVRPEGSVSTLKIQRTERGDSAVYLCASSPDTVQPQHFGDGTRLSIL.

This sequence joins TRBV27 and TRBJ1-1; no reliable D call. Looked up from germline, CDR1 is MNHEY and CDR2 is SMNVEV (reference sequence). The CDR3 totals 13 residues. V was trimmed by 2 bases and J by 3 bases, leaving 7 bases between them. The CDR3 DNA sequence: TGTGCCAGCAGTTTAATGAGGGACACTGAAGCTTTCTTT. Its protein product is CASSLMRDTEAFF.

The CDR3 loop reads CSIRDSTNLNTIYF. The CDR3 DNA reads TGCAGCATCCGGGACAGTACTAACTTAAACACCATATATTTT. The rearrangement joins TRBV29-1 to TRBJ1-3, with TRBD1 identical over 7 bases. The J segment lost 6 bases and the V segment lost 8 bases, leaving 13 bases of the junction unmatched. Germline V gene data show CDR1 as SQVTM and CDR2 as ANQGSEA. The CDR3 covers 14 residues. Supplemented by reference TRBV29-1 and TRBJ1-3, the full variable domain reads SAVISQKPSRDICQRGTSLTIQCQVDSQVTMMFWYRQQPGQSLTLIATANQGSEATYESGFVIDKFPISRPNLTFSTLTVSNMSPEDSSIYLCSIRDSTNLNTIYFGEGSWLTVV.

This chain connects TRBV7-6 to TRBJ1-5, with TRBD1 matching 7 bases. The ends lost 5 bases at V and 2 bases at J; junction bases unmatched: 6. Germline loops: CDR1 SGHVS, CDR2 FNYEAQ. CDR3 length: 15 residues. CDR3 in DNA: TGTGCCAGCAGCCCCGGGACAGTTGGCAATCAGCCCCAGCATTTT. This encodes CASSPGTVGNQPQHF.

This clone was detected only once. The rearrangement joins TRBV5-6 to TRBJ1-1; a weak D match, TRBD1 (5 bases). This CDR3 comprises 14 residues. V gave up 4 bases and J gave up 1 base, with 11 bases separating them. Per germline, CDR1 SGHDT and CDR2 YYEEEE. The CDR3 region has the DNA TGTGCCAGCAGCGGGGACGGCAAGAACACTGAAGCTTTCTTT. It is translated as CASSGDGKNTEAFF.